This TCR beta chain was sequenced during a study of long-term antiretroviral therapy in people with HIV. This clone came up once. Its antigen is undetermined. After removal of 3 bases from V and 6 bases from J, the junction contained 4 bases not matched to a gene. CDR1 is LNHNV and CDR2 is YYDKDF in the germline V gene (reference sequence). The CDR3 is 15 residues long. immunoSEQ v3.0 was run at survey level. The repertoire was sequenced with immunoSEQ multiplex PCR; TCRdb's copy has only in-frame clones and lacks some. The profile shows 25,000 to 30,000 clones, around nine tenths of them singletons. Study-wide results and limits: On ART adherence, viral resistance or therapy changes, no data were available. Clones showing expansion before ART dominated the repertoire at all time points.

Every participant gave one or more pre-ART and two or more post-ART PBMC samples. Sequences were derived from unsorted PBMCs, sampled 0.5 years after starting antiretroviral therapy. The gene calls are TRBV15 and TRBJ2-4; the match to TRBD2 covers 11 bases. This clonotype was obtained from a woman between 18 and 29 years old with HIV. CDR3 nucleotide sequence: TGTGCCACCAGCAGGTCTGGGACTAGCGGAAACATTCAGTACTTC. This translates into CATSRSGTSGNIQYF.